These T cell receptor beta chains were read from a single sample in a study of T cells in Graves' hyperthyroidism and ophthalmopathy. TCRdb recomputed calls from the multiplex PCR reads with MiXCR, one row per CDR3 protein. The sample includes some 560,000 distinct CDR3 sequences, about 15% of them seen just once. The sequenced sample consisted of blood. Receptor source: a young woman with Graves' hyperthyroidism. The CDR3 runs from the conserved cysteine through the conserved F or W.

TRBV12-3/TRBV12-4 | CASSLRGSSNGQYF
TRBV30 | CAWSGGGGGATYEQYF
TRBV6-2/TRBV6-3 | CASSYSQEGEHEQYF
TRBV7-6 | CASSTPGLAGGGYNEQFF
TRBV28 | CASSLLAGVGYNEQFF
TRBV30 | CAWSDSGGPYNEQFF
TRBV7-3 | CARPMNTDTQYF
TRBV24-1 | CATSASGLAGGPGETQYF
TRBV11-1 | CASSLFGASYEQYF
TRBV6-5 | CASSYGEAFF
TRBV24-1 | CATSDSGTSTYNEQFF
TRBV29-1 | CSVEKVAQGEAFF
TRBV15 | CATSRDRAGYNEQFF
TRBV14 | CASSQGPLYYTDTQYF
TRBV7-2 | CASSLQQGRPQHF
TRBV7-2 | CASSFRRGEVGQYF